Presented here are 9 T cell receptor beta chains from one specimen sequenced in a study of cytomegalovirus exposure and HLA in healthy donors. The PCR contained 60 Vbeta and 13 Jbeta primers. Using immunoSEQ multiplex PCR, the repertoire was profiled, and TCRdb retains in-frame clones only, with some absent. The sample yields roughly 170,000 clones, just under 80% seen once. Sequenced: PBMCs. These receptors all stem from a woman in her fifties or sixties in good health and CMV-seropositive.

The chain couples TRBV4-1 to TRBJ2-7; D is possibly TRBD1 (6 bases). The CDR3 extends over 13 amino acids. Germline V gene data show CDR1 as MGHRA and CDR2 as YSYEKL. Trimming cost V 4 bases and J 3 bases, with 10 bases left between them. CDR3 sequence reads: CASSLQGDYEQYF. CDR3 bases: TGCGCCAGCAGCCTACAGGGAGACTACGAGCAGTACTTC.

The CDR3 loop reads CASSPWRGENTGELFF. For the CDR3, the DNA is TGTGCCAGCAGCCCCTGGCGGGGGGAGAACACCGGGGAGCTGTTTTTT. This chain links TRBV9 with TRBJ2-2; 8 bases line up with TRBD2. The length of the CDR3 is 16 residues. The germline CDR1 and CDR2 sequences are SGDLS and YYNGEE. The V and J ends lost 4 bases and 1 base, in that order; junction bases with no gene match: 6.

The chain uses TRBV2 and TRBJ2-2; weak D call: TRBD1 (5 bases). The V gene's germline CDR1 is SNHLY and CDR2 FYNNEI. Trimming removed 2 bases at V and 6 bases at J, with 13 bases between. CDR3 length: 15 amino acids. CDR3 in DNA: TGTGCCAGCAGTGAACAGGGCTTAGGACCCGGGGAGCTGTTTTTT. Its protein product is CASSEQGLGPGELFF. Full variable domain (rest looked up from reference TRBV2 and TRBJ2-2): EPEVTQTPSHQVTQMGQEVILRCVPISNHLYFYWYRQILGQKVEFLVSFYNNEISEKSEIFDDQFSVERPDGSNFTLKIRSTKLEDSAMYFCASSEQGLGPGELFFGEGSRLTVL.

The chain recombines TRBV12-5 with TRBJ2-1; no clear D. The V end was cut by 1 base, the J end by 0 bases, with 7 bases between. In germline, CDR1 is LGHNT, CDR2 FRNRAP. This CDR3 is built from 15 residues. CDR3 sequence (DNA): TGTGCTAGTGGTTTGGGCGGAGCCTCCTACAATGAGCAGTTCTTC. This sequence encodes CASGLGGASYNEQFF.

The rearrangement joins TRBV9 to TRBJ2-1; 9 positions match TRBD1. The CDR3 contains 15 residues. Looked up from germline, CDR1 is SGDLS and CDR2 is YYNGEE. V trimming: 3 bases; J trimming: 3 bases; junction bases outside the gene matches: 4. The CDR3: CASSGRQGGYNEQFF. The CDR3 coding sequence is TGTGCCAGCAGCGGCCGACAGGGGGGCTACAATGAGCAGTTCTTC.

This chain uses TRBV11-2 with TRBJ1-3; 7 positions match TRBD1. The ends lost 0 bases at V and 8 bases at J; junction bases unmatched: 4. Germline-derived CDR1 and CDR2 are SGHAT and FQNNGV. This CDR3 is built from 14 residues. CDR3 DNA sequence: TGTGCCAGCAGCTTAGAGACAGGGCGCGACACCATATATTTT. Translating gives CASSLETGRDTIYF.

The chain is built from TRBV23-1 and TRBJ1-4; 8 nucleotides agree with TRBD1. TRBV23-1 is an open reading frame, and its role is uncertain. J was trimmed by 0 bases and V by 6 bases; bases with no gene match: 9. This CDR3 has 17 amino acids. The CDR3: CASRAGGLFTTNEKLFF. CDR3 DNA: TGCGCCAGCAGAGCAGGGGGCCTTTTTACAACTAATGAAAAACTGTTTTTT.

This clone was seen more than once but under ten times. The rearrangement joins TRBV6-4 to TRBJ2-1; D ambiguous. CDR3 length: 13 residues. Germline V CDR1 and CDR2: MRHNA, SNTAGT. Trimming shortened V by 3 bases and J by 8 bases, and 11 bases separated the two germline ends. CDR3 sequence (DNA): TGTGCCAGCAGTGAATATACAGAACATGAGCAGTTCTTC. It encodes CASSEYTEHEQFF.

CDR3 amino acids: CAWSVRGRQPQHF. CDR3 nucleotides: TGTGCCTGGAGTGTACGGGGTCGACAGCCCCAGCATTTT. The genes are TRBV30 and TRBJ1-5; no reliable D call. Trimming removed 0 bases at V and 7 bases at J, with 10 bases between. CDR1 is GTSNPN and CDR2 is SVGIG in the germline V gene (reference sequence). This CDR3 is built from 13 residues.